The present entry profiles one TCR beta chain with its context. What it binds is unknown. Healthy individuals of Caucasian origin from Russia, aged about 6 to 95, served as donors. The source of the sample is a study of blood T cells in healthy people across ages. The study's findings and limits: CMV status of donors was not determined, possibly confounding expanded clonotype changes.

Primed by a sample-barcoded 5' primer and a J-beta primer mix, a second PCR proceeded for about 6 to 11 cycles. Each CDR3 protein is one row after TCRdb ran MiXCR on the 5' RACE reads. The data hold roughly 1,800,000 distinct CDR3 sequences, with around half observed a single time. Germline loops: CDR1 MNHEY, CDR2 SMNVEV (reference sequence). The CDR3 totals 16 residues. V lost 0 bases, J lost 8 bases, and 17 bases lay in between. Material for sequencing was blood. The chain employs TRBV27 and TRBJ2-1; no definite D call. The receptor comes from a woman aged 40 to 50 in good health. DNA for the CDR3: TGTGCCAGCAGTTTATCCCACGCCGCCGAGTTGCATGAGCAGTTCTTC. Protein sequence: CASSLSHAAELHEQFF.